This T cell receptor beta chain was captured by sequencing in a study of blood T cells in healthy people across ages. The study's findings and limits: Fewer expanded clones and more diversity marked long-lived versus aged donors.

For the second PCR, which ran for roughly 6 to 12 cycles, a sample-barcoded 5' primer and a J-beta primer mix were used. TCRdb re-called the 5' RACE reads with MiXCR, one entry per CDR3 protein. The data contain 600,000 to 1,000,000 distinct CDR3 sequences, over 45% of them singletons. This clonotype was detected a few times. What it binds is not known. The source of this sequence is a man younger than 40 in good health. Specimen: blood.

CDR3 protein: CASSGGYGTEAFF. CDR3 sequence (DNA): TGTGCCAGCAGCGGGGGGTACGGCACTGAAGCTTTCTTT. This chain links TRBV7-2 with TRBJ1-1, with a possible D match to TRBD1 (5 bases). CDR1 and CDR2 (germline): SGHTA, FQGNSA. V was pared by 5 bases and J by 4 bases, with 11 bases between. The CDR3 has 13 amino acids.